Below, 25 T cell receptor beta chains from the same sample are listed, as sequenced in a study of cytomegalovirus exposure and HLA in healthy donors. The PCR was carried out with 60 Vbeta primers and 13 Jbeta primers. Sequencing used immunoSEQ multiplex PCR; TCRdb keeps in-frame clones, though not all of them. This sample's table has 150,000 or so clones. The source material was PBMCs. The receptors here all came from a woman aged 18-29 years in good health and CMV-seronegative.

The rearrangement joins TRBV13 to TRBJ2-1, with TRBD2 identical over 7 bases. The junction had 4 bases not matched to a gene; V was cut back by 0 bases and J by 2 bases. Germline V gene lookup returns CDR1 PRHDT and CDR2 FYEKMQ (reference sequence). The CDR3 totals 16 residues. This CDR3 reads CASSLGREAPYNEQFF. CDR3 nucleotides: TGTGCCAGCAGCTTAGGACGGGAGGCACCCTACAATGAGCAGTTCTTC.

This sequence joins TRBV9 and TRBJ1-2; D possibly corresponds to TRBD1 (5 bases). Per the germline V gene, CDR1 is SGDLS and CDR2 is YYNGEE. The V gene lost 0 bases and the J gene lost 6 bases, with 15 bases spanning the gap. CDR3 size: 15 residues. The CDR3 sequence is CASSVAGTVTDGYTF. CDR3 in DNA: TGTGCCAGCAGCGTAGCTGGGACTGTTACGGATGGCTACACCTTC.

CDR3 loop: CASSPTEDEQFF. For the CDR3, the DNA is TGTGCCAGCAGCCCGACCGAGGATGAGCAGTTCTTC. This chain joins TRBV2 and TRBJ2-1; the D is unclear. Deletions cut 6 bases from V and 8 bases from J, with 11 bases between. This CDR3 contains 12 residues. Germline assignment: CDR1 SNHLY and CDR2 FYNNEI. Supplemented by reference TRBV2 and TRBJ2-1, the full variable domain reads EPEVTQTPSHQVTQMGQEVILRCVPISNHLYFYWYRQILGQKVEFLVSFYNNEISEKSEIFDDQFSVERPDGSNFTLKIRSTKLEDSAMYFCASSPTEDEQFFGPGTRLTVL.

J is TRBJ1-2 and V is TRBV20-1; no clear D gene. CDR3 length: 11 residues. V lost 6 bases to trimming and J lost 2 bases, with 7 bases between them. CDR1 is DFQATT and CDR2 is SNEGSKA in the germline V gene (reference sequence). CDR3 DNA: TGCAGTGCGAGATTAAACTATGGCTACACCTTC. It codes for CSARLNYGYTF.

The chain couples TRBV11-2 to TRBJ2-7; 9 nucleotides match TRBD1. CDR3 length: 14 amino acids. V trimming: 1 base; J trimming: 2 bases; junction bases outside the gene matches: 0. Looked up from germline, CDR1 is SGHAT and CDR2 is FQNNGV. CDR3 region: CASSLGTGAYEQYF. DNA for the CDR3: TGTGCCAGCAGCTTAGGGACAGGGGCCTACGAGCAGTACTTC.

Here the CDR3 DNA reads TGTGCCAGCAGCGAGGGGGGGGCTAATGAAAAACTGTTTTTT. It is translated as CASSEGGANEKLFF. The J gene is TRBJ1-4, the V gene TRBV5-4; a weak D match, TRBD1 (6 bases). Looked up from germline, CDR1 is SGHNT and CDR2 is YYREEE (reference sequence). V lost 4 bases and J 3 bases, leaving 10 bases between the germline ends. This CDR3 contains 14 residues.

Concerning this clone: The sample has other DNA sequences that encode this CDR3 too. The V and J genes are TRBV14 and TRBJ1-1; D remains ambiguous. V was pared by 3 bases and J by 1 base, with 6 bases between. CDR1 SGHDN and CDR2 FVKESK come from the germline V gene. The CDR3 runs to 13 residues. The CDR3 spells CASSQGANTEAFF. The CDR3 DNA is TGTGCCAGCAGCCAGGGAGCGAACACTGAAGCTTTCTTT.

The chain joins TRBV7-3 to TRBJ2-6; TRBD2 aligns across 10 bases. The CDR3 has 17 residues. Germline V CDR1 and CDR2: SGHTA, FQGTGA. V lost 4 bases, J lost 0 bases, and 3 bases stayed unmatched. CDR3 region: CASSSGTSVSGANVLTF. In DNA, the CDR3 is TGTGCCAGCAGCTCCGGGACTAGCGTCTCTGGGGCCAACGTCCTGACTTTC.

V usage is TRBV15 and J usage is TRBJ1-1; 7 nucleotides agree with TRBD1. The germline CDR1 and CDR2 sequences are LNHNV and YYDKDF (reference sequence). V shed 4 bases, J shed 6 bases, and the junction held 5 bases outside the gene matches. The CDR3 is 13 residues long. The CDR3 loop is CATSIQGESEAFF. In DNA form, the CDR3 reads TGTGCCACCAGCATCCAGGGGGAGTCTGAAGCTTTCTTT. Full variable domain (missing parts from reference TRBV15 and TRBJ1-1): DAMVIQNPRYQVTQFGKPVTLSCSQTLNHNVMYWYQQKSSQAPKLLFHYYDKDFNNEADTPDNFQSRRPNTSFCFLDIRSPGLGDTAMYLCATSIQGESEAFFGQGTRLTVV.

The rearrangement uses TRBV30 and TRBJ2-3; 7 nucleotides agree with TRBD2. V lost 0 bases to trimming and J lost 5 bases; unmatched junction nucleotides: 5. The CDR3 has 14 amino acids. Germline loops: CDR1 GTSNPN, CDR2 SVGIG (reference sequence). The CDR3 coding sequence is TGTGCCTGGAGTGTAAGCGGGACCGGAGATACGCAGTATTTT. Translating gives CAWSVSGTGDTQYF. Using reference TRBV30 and TRBJ2-3 for the parts outside the CDR3, the full variable domain is SQTIHQWPATLVQPVGSPLSLECTVEGTSNPNLYWYRQAAGRGLQLLFYSVGIGQISSEVPQNLSASRPQDRQFILSSKKLLLSDSGFYLCAWSVSGTGDTQYFGPGTRLTVL.

The chain employs TRBV12-5 and TRBJ2-3; 8 nucleotides align to TRBD1. Trimming at V came to 5 bases and at J to 2 bases, leaving 9 bases not matched to a gene. In germline, CDR1 is LGHNT, CDR2 FRNRAP. CDR3 length equals 16 residues. CDR3 amino acids: CASGPGQGPITDTQYF. The CDR3 DNA reads as TGTGCTAGTGGTCCCGGACAGGGCCCCATCACAGATACGCAGTATTTT.

The DNA for the CDR3 is TGCAGCGCCGAGACAGGGGGCTACGAGCAGTACTTC. Translation gives CSAETGGYEQYF. This rearrangement joins TRBV29-1 to TRBJ2-7, with 9 bases fitting TRBD1. The length of the CDR3 is 12 residues. CDR1 is SQVTM and CDR2 is ANQGSEA in the germline V gene. Trimming cost V 7 bases and J 3 bases; bases outside gene matches: 4.

Notes on this clone: Other DNA sequences in this specimen translate into the identical CDR3. The chain uses TRBV4-1 and TRBJ1-1; TRBD1 matches at 8 bases. The trim removed 1 base at V and 11 bases at J, leaving 9 bases unmatched. Germline V lookup: CDR1 MGHRA, CDR2 YSYEKL. The CDR3 contains 14 residues. CDR3 bases: TGCGCCAGCAGCCAAGGACAGGGGCGCATACTCGCTTTCTTT. Protein: CASSQGQGRILAFF.

This chain joins TRBV19 and TRBJ1-5, with TRBD1 as a possible D gene (5 bases). The CDR3 length is 16 residues. Germline V gives CDR1 LNHDA, CDR2 SQIVND (reference sequence). Trimming took off 7 bases at V and 2 bases at J, with 18 bases between the two ends. In DNA form, the CDR3 reads TGTGCCAGTACCACGGTGGGGGGTTCGGGCAATCAGCCCCAGCATTTT. It specifies CASTTVGGSGNQPQHF.

The chain has TRBV7-9 and TRBJ1-1; 8 bases agree with TRBD1. The J segment lost 8 bases and the V segment lost 4 bases, leaving 6 bases of the junction unmatched. This CDR3 comprises 13 residues. Germline V gives CDR1 SEHNR, CDR2 FQNEAQ (reference sequence). The CDR3 spells CASSSSGQGEAFF. CDR3 nucleotide sequence: TGTGCCAGCAGCTCCTCAGGACAGGGCGAAGCTTTCTTT.

The rearrangement links TRBV19 to TRBJ2-7; possible D gene TRBD1, 6 bases. Per the germline V gene, CDR1 is LNHDA and CDR2 is SQIVND (reference sequence). The CDR3 contains 12 residues. Trimming took off 6 bases at V and 6 bases at J, with 12 bases between the two ends. CDR3 sequence (DNA): TGTGCCAGTAGAGCACAGGGCCCCGAGCAGTACTTC. Translated: CASRAQGPEQYF. Variable domain in full (rest from reference TRBV19 and TRBJ2-7): DGGITQSPKYLFRKEGQNVTLSCEQNLNHDAMYWYRQDPGQGLRLIYYSQIVNDFQKGDIAEGYSVSREKKESFPLTVTSAQKNPTAFYLCASRAQGPEQYFGPGTRLTVT.

This chain links TRBV19 with TRBJ2-5; tentatively, D is TRBD1 (6 bases). Germline V lookup: CDR1 LNHDA, CDR2 SQIVND (reference sequence). The CDR3 extends over 15 amino acids. Trimming took 6 bases from V and 4 from J, leaving 18 bases between them. The CDR3 here is CASSQLGQSPETQYF. CDR3 nucleotide sequence: TGTGCCAGTAGCCAATTGGGACAAAGTCCAGAGACCCAGTACTTC.

The chain combines TRBV30 with TRBJ1-1; 10 positions match TRBD1. Trimming removed 5 bases from V and 4 bases from J; junction bases left unmatched: 1. Germline V lookup: CDR1 GTSNPN, CDR2 SVGIG (reference sequence). This CDR3 spans 12 amino acids. CDR3 amino acids: CAWDRGPTEAFF. For the CDR3, the DNA is TGTGCCTGGGACAGGGGGCCCACTGAAGCTTTCTTT.

The chain couples TRBV27 to TRBJ2-7, with 8 bases that match TRBD1. J lost 0 bases, V lost 0 bases, and 13 bases had no gene match. In germline, CDR1 is MNHEY, CDR2 SMNVEV (reference sequence). CDR3 length: 19 residues. The DNA for the CDR3 is TGTGCCAGCAGTTTATCAGGCAGGGGGCGCCGCCTTAGCTCCTACGAGCAGTACTTC. It yields the protein CASSLSGRGRRLSSYEQYF.

V gene TRBV19 combines with J gene TRBJ1-4; D unclear. The germline gives CDR1 LNHDA, CDR2 SQIVND (reference sequence). V was trimmed by 5 bases and J by 0 bases, leaving 13 bases between them. The CDR3 has 16 residues. For the CDR3, the DNA is TGTGCCAGTAGTTTTCGTTCCGGGACAACTAATGAAAAACTGTTTTTT. Its translation is CASSFRSGTTNEKLFF.

The chain carries TRBV27 and TRBJ1-1, with D possibly being TRBD1 (6 bases). The V and J ends lost 4 bases and 5 bases respectively, with 11 bases between them. Germline V gives CDR1 MNHEY, CDR2 SMNVEV (reference sequence). CDR3 size: 13 residues. CDR3: CASSWSDRTEAFF. CDR3 DNA sequence: TGTGCCAGCAGTTGGTCGGACAGAACTGAAGCTTTCTTT.

The rearrangement joins TRBV9 to TRBJ2-3; TRBD2 might be the D (6 bases). Trimming removed 4 bases at V and 1 base at J, with 10 bases between. The CDR3 is 14 residues long. Germline V gene data show CDR1 as SGDLS and CDR2 as YYNGEE. The CDR3 nucleotides read TGTGCCAGCAGCTGGGGGGTACGCACAGATACGCAGTATTTT. Protein sequence: CASSWGVRTDTQYF.

The chain carries TRBV10-3 and TRBJ2-1, with D tentatively TRBD1 (5 bases). From germline, CDR1 is ENHRY and CDR2 SYGVKD. Trimming pared 4 bases from V and 3 bases from J, leaving 10 bases between. The CDR3 covers 14 residues. This chain's CDR3 is CAISGLGDYNEQFF. In nucleotides, the CDR3 is TGTGCCATCAGTGGCCTAGGGGACTACAATGAGCAGTTCTTC.

The CDR3 DNA reads as TGTGCCAGCAGTGAAGCGGTGACTGGCCTCTCTGGGGCCAACGTCCTGACTTTC. Encoded protein: CASSEAVTGLSGANVLTF. The chain is built from TRBV6-1 and TRBJ2-6; no firm D call. The V gene lost 0 bases and the J gene lost 0 bases, with 12 bases spanning the gap. This CDR3 has 18 amino acids. Looked up from germline, CDR1 is MNHNS and CDR2 is SASEGT.

The chain recombines TRBV6-5 with TRBJ1-3; D remains ambiguous. The CDR3 loop spans 14 amino acids. Trimming cost V 6 bases and J 9 bases, with 18 bases left between them. In germline, CDR1 is MNHEY, CDR2 SVGAGI. Here the CDR3 reads CASSQEDGKGTIYF. The DNA of the CDR3 is TGTGCCAGCAGCCAGGAGGACGGGAAGGGCACCATATATTTT.